This section outlines one T cell receptor (beta chain) sequence together with its context. The antigen remains unidentified. These data belong to a study of cytomegalovirus exposure and HLA in healthy donors. The assay was immunoSEQ multiplex PCR, and TCRdb's table has in-frame clones only and misses some. The sample lists 85,000 to 95,000 clones, 95% to 97% occurring once. Germline CDR1 reads LNHDA; CDR2 reads SQIVND (reference sequence). V lost 3 bases and J lost 3, with 6 bases in between. The CDR3 has 13 amino acids. The donors were part of the 120-subject validation cohort, which stood apart from the 666-subject first cohort. Whole-study findings and limits: Reportedly, diagnosis of cytomegalovirus status by the classifier showed high specificity and sensitivity. According to a subsequent analysis, TCR clusters from the first cohort were inclined to appear together in the 110 or so validation repertoires. In vitro confirmation showed three CMV-associated chains to be CMV antigen specific.

The V gene is TRBV19, the J gene TRBJ1-3, with unresolved D. Sequencing input: PBMCs. The TCR originated in a man aged 18 to 30 in good health and CMV-seronegative. The CDR3 coding sequence is TGTGCCAGTAGTATGGGCAGTGGAAACACCATATATTTT. Translating it yields CASSMGSGNTIYF.